This T cell receptor beta chain was captured by sequencing in a study of CD8 T cells in ankylosing spondylitis. The study's findings and limits: What seemed typical of ankylosing spondylitis blood was a TCR beta motif built from 7 or 8 highly homologous variants. A CD8+ phenotype characterized the disease-linked clones, which were relatively rare in peripheral blood.

This CDR3 comprises 14 residues. The V gene end was trimmed by 5 bases and the J gene end by 4 bases; junction bases not matched to a gene: 5. The germline V gene has CDR1 SGHVS and CDR2 FQNEAQ. Using quantitative 5'-RACE with molecular barcodes, the authors made TCR beta libraries. TCRdb fed the 5' RACE reads into MiXCR, producing one record per CDR3 protein. The repertoire has 130,000 or so distinct CDR3 sequences, 7% of them found once; the top ten carry 12%. This clonotype was picked up many times. Its antigen is still unknown. This chain joins TRBV7-8 and TRBJ1-1; 9 positions match TRBD1. Sequencing input: blood, either unsorted or a sorted T cell fraction (not recorded which). This clonotype was sampled from a male donor with ankylosing spondylitis or in good health (not recorded which). As DNA, the CDR3 is TGTGCCAGCAGCCACGGGACAGGGACCACTGAAGCTTTCTTT. Its translation is CASSHGTGTTEAFF.